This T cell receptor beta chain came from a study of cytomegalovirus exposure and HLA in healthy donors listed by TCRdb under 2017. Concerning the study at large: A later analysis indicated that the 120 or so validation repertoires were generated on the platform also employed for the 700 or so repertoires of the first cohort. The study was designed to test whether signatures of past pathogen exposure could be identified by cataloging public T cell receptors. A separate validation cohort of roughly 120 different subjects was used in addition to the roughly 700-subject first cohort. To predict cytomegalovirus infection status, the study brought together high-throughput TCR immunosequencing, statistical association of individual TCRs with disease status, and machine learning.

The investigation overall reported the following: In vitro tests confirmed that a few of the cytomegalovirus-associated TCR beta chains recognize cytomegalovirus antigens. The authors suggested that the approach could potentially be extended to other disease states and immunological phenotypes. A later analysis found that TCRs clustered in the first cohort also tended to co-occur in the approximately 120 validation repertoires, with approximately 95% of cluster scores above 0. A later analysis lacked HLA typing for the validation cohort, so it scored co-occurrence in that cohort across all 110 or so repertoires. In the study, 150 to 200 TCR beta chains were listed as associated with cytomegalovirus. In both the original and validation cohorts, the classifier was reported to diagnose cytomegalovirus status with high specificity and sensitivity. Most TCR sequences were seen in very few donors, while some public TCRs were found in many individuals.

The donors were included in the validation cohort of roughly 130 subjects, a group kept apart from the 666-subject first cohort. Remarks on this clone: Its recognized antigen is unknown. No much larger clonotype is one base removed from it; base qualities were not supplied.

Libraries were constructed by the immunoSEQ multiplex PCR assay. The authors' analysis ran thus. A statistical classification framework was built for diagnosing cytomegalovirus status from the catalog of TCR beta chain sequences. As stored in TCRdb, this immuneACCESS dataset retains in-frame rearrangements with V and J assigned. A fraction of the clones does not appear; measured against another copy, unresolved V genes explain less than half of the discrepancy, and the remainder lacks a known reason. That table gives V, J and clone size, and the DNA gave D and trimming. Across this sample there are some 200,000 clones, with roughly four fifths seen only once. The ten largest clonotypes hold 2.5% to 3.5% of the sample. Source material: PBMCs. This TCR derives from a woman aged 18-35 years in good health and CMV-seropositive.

The CDR3 protein is CASGNRGVLNTEAFF. The sequenced DNA: TGTGCCAGCGGTAATCGGGGGGTGCTGAACACTGAAGCTTTCTTT. The chain is encoded by TRBV7-2 joined to TRBJ1-1; TRBD1 is a possible D gene, resting on 5 matching bases. The CDR3 goes from the cysteine to the phenylalanine over 15 residues. Only CDR3 DNA is held: 45 bases, read in frame from base 1. CDR1 SGHTA and CDR2 FQGNSA are derived from the germline V gene. V and J lose 8 bases and 0 bases, and a span of 16 bases separates them.